This TCR beta chain came from a study of CD4+ T cells in melanoma (dated 2022 in TCRdb). General notes on the study: The study examined neoantigen-specific CD4+ T cells in human melanoma. Overall results and qualifications from the work: The report described a correlation between neoantigen-specific CD4+ T cells and the function of CD8+ T cells, macrophages and B cells. Neoantigen-specific CD4+ T cells in melanoma were reported to have a range of differentiation states.

The donors were melanoma patients. The method was the immunoSEQ multiplex PCR assay. Imported from immuneACCESS, the table was reduced by TCRdb to in-frame sequences with V and J called. These copies leave out some clones; in studies compared against another copy, an unresolved V gene accounts for under half, and the cause of the remainder is not known. The sample includes more than 90,000 clones, with roughly 90% observed a single time. 2.5% to 3.5% of the sample lies in the top ten. Regarding this clone: Its target antigen remains unknown. Per-base qualities were not stored, and no clone one base away is much larger.

The CDR3 runs 14 amino acids, cysteine and phenylalanine included. Only the CDR3 part of the read is kept: 42 bases, read in frame from the first base. Here V drops 6 bases and J drops 7 bases, and the junction holds 9 bases not matched to any gene. Sequences SGHTA (CDR1) and FQGNSA (CDR2) are obtained from the germline V gene. The sequence links TRBV7-2 to TRBJ2-3, and 8 junctional nucleotides match TRBD1. The source of this sequence is a human donor with melanoma. Sequenced input: peripheral blood. The CDR3 in this case is CASRLDRDTHTQYF. The bases are TGTGCCAGCAGGTTGGACAGGGACACGCATACGCAGTATTTT.